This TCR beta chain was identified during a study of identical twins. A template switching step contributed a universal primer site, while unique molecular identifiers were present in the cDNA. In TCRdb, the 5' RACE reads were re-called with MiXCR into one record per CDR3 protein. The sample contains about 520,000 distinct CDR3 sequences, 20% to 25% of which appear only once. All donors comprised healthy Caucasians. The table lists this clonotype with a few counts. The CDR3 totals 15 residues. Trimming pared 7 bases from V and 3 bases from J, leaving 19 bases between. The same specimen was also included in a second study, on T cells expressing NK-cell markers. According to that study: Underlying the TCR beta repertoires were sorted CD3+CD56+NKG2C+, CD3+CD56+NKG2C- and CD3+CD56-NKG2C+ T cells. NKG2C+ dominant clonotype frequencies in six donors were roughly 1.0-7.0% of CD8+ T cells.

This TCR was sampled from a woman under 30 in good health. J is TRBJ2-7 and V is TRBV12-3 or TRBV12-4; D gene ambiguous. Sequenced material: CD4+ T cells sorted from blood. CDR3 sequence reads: CASTLSGGRRYEQYF. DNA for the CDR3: TGTGCCAGCACTCTCAGTGGTGGCAGGCGCTACGAGCAGTACTTC.